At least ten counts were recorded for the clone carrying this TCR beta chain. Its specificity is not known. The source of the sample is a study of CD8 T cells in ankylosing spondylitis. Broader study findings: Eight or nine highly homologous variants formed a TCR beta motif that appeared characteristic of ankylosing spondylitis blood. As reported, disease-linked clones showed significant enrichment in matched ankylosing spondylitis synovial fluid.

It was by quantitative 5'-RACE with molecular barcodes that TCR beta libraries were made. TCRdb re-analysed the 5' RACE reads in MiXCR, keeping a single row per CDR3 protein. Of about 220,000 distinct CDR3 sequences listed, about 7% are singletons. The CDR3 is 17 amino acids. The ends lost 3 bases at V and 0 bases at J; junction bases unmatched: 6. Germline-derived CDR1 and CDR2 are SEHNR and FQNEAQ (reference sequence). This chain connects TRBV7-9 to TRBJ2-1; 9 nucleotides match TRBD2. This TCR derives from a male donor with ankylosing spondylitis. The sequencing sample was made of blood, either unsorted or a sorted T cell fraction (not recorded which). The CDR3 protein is CASSFSSSGVSYNEQFF. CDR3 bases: TGTGCCAGCAGCTTCTCCTCTAGCGGGGTCTCCTACAATGAGCAGTTCTTC.